Listed here is a single T cell receptor (beta chain). Antigen specificity is unknown. This record comes from a study of cytomegalovirus exposure and HLA in healthy donors. Study in general: Out of about 410 genotyped donors, about 84% belonged to the Caucasian-associated ancestry cluster. Study outcomes and limitations: Researchers reported in a later analysis that a missense DCLRE1C variant was tied to TCR beta V- and J-gene trimming. A later analysis appeared to link common viral pathogens to several of the most significant clusters. Among TCR beta chains, those listed as cytomegalovirus-associated numbered over 150.

CDR3 length: 15 amino acids. Germline V CDR1 and CDR2: LNHDA, SQIVND (reference sequence). Trimming shortened V by 1 base and J by 7 bases, and 14 bases separated the two germline ends. This PCR relied on a set of 60 Vbeta primers and 13 Jbeta primers. Measured with immunoSEQ multiplex PCR; TCRdb has only the in-frame clones, and not every one. This table holds about 120,000 clones, roughly 82% found once. This receptor was taken from a woman under 30 in good health and CMV-seronegative. Sequenced material: PBMCs. J is TRBJ1-5 and V is TRBV19, with D perhaps TRBD1 (6 bases). The DNA of the CDR3 is TGTGCCAGTAGTATAGGGGGGGGCCGCCGGCAGCCCCAGCATTTT. Amino acids: CASSIGGGRRQPQHF.